The rows below give T cell receptor beta chains drawn from one sample of a study of blood T cell repertoires in COVID-19. TCRdb's copy holds only in-frame clones and misses some; the assay was immunoSEQ multiplex PCR. The repertoire has nearly 110,000 clones, 70% to 75% of them found once; the top ten carry 0.9%. The specimen was peripheral blood. These receptors originate from a human donor with acute or convalescent COVID-19. The donor label of this sample is uncertain. CDR3s include the opening cysteine and the closing phenylalanine or tryptophan. The order of the fields is clone size, J gene, V gene, D gene, CDR3 DNA, CDR3 protein. The D gene is left open where the match is weak. Size is stated for part of the rows, as once, few or many counts, or as a class when the clone is expanded.

few | TRBJ1-6 | TRBV19 | TRBD1 | TGTGCCAGTAACCCGACAGGGTGGGGTTCACCCCTCCACTTT | CASNPTGWGSPLHF
- | TRBJ1-6 | TRBV2 | - | TGTGCCAGCAGTGAAGAAGCTCGCTATAATTCACCCCTCCACTTT | CASSEEARYNSPLHF
once | TRBJ1-1 | TRBV27 | TRBD1 | TGTGCCAGCAGTTTGGGTCCGCGGACAGGGCACACTGAAGCTTTCTTT | CASSLGPRTGHTEAFF
- | TRBJ1-5 | TRBV12-3/TRBV12-4 | - | TGTGCCAGCAGTCCGGGGTTTAATCAGCCCCAGCATTTT | CASSPGFNQPQHF
- | TRBJ2-1 | TRBV20-1 | - | TGCAGTGCTACTAAAGTCAATGAGCAGTTCTTC | CSATKVNEQFF
- | TRBJ2-6 | TRBV6-5 | - | TGTGCCAGCAGTTACTCCTCAGGGACTGGGGCCAACGTCCTGACTTTC | CASSYSSGTGANVLTF
- | TRBJ2-1 | TRBV6-5 | - | TGTGCCAGCAGTTACTCGTTTGGCCCCCGTCAGAATGAGCAGTTCTTC | CASSYSFGPRQNEQFF
- | TRBJ2-3 | TRBV7-2 | TRBD2 | TGTGCCAGCAGCACCCGCCGGGCGGGGGGGCCACCAGATACGCAGTATTTT | CASSTRRAGGPPDTQYF
- | TRBJ2-1 | TRBV5-1 | - | TGCGCCAGCAGCTTGGTAGCGGCTGCCTACAATGAGCAGTTCTTC | CASSLVAAAYNEQFF
- | TRBJ1-1 | TRBV20-1 | - | TGCAGTGCTAGCCGACAATCGGAAGCTTTCTTT | CSASRQSEAFF
- | TRBJ1-6 | TRBV27 | - | TGTGCCAGCAGTTCCGTAGGGAGCTCCTATAATTCACCCCTCCACTTT | CASSSVGSSYNSPLHF
few | TRBJ1-6 | TRBV7-9 | - | TGTGCCAGCAGCTTAGGGGCAGTGAATTCACCCCTCCACTTT | CASSLGAVNSPLHF
- | TRBJ2-2 | TRBV5-1 | - | TGCGCCAGCAGCTTGGTCCCCGTTTCCGGCACCGGGGAGCTGTTTTTT | CASSLVPVSGTGELFF
few | TRBJ2-7 | TRBV2 | - | TGTGCCAGCAGTGAAGTATACGAGCAGTACTTC | CASSEVYEQYF
- | TRBJ1-2 | TRBV30 | TRBD1 | TGTGCCTGGAGTGCAGGGGGCTTCTTCTATGGCTACACCTTC | CAWSAGGFFYGYTF
- | TRBJ2-5 | TRBV5-4 | TRBD2 | TGTGCCAGCAGCTCCATCGGGTGGACTAGCGGGGAAGAGACCCAGTACTTC | CASSSIGWTSGEETQYF
- | TRBJ2-7 | TRBV4-1 | TRBD2 | TGCGCCAGCAGCCAATACAGCGGGAGTTCCTACGAGCAGTACTTC | CASSQYSGSSYEQYF
- | TRBJ1-3 | TRBV3-1/TRBV3-2 | - | TGTGCCAGCAGCCAACCGGGCTCTGGAAACACCATATATTTT | CASSQPGSGNTIYF
few | TRBJ2-1 | TRBV7-9 | TRBD2 | TGTGCCAGCAGCATTCGAGCGGGGGCCAATGAGCAGTTCTTC | CASSIRAGANEQFF
- | TRBJ2-7 | TRBV21-1 | - | TGTGCCAGCAGCAAAGCATGCAGGAGGGTCCTATACTATCGGTCCCTCTACGAGCAGTACTTC | CASSKACRRVLYYRSLYEQYF
- | TRBJ2-7 | TRBV2 | - | TGTGCCAGCAGTGAAGACAGGCTTTCCTACGAGCAGTACTTC | CASSEDRLSYEQYF
- | TRBJ2-5 | TRBV3-1/TRBV3-2 | TRBD2 | TGTGCCAGCAGCGTTCTAGCGGGGGTACAAGAGACCCAGTACTTC | CASSVLAGVQETQYF
- | TRBJ2-5 | TRBV6-1 | TRBD1 | TGTGCCAGCAGTGAACGAGTGGGGACAGGGTTCGGAGAGACCCAGTACTTC | CASSERVGTGFGETQYF
- | TRBJ2-3 | TRBV30 | - | TGTGCCTGGAGTGTAACTAACACAGATACGCAGTATTTT | CAWSVTNTDTQYF
medium-sized | TRBJ2-2 | TRBV2 | - | TGTGCCAGCAGTTCACAGCCCGGGGAGCTGTTTTTT | CASSSQPGELFF
once | TRBJ2-1 | TRBV7-8 | - | TGTGCCAGCAGCTCACTCCGAGGAGGCGTTGAGCAGTTCTTC | CASSSLRGGVEQFF
- | TRBJ2-7 | TRBV28 | TRBD1 | TGTGCCAGCAGTTTAGGAGGGACAGGGAGTCACGAGCAGTACTTC | CASSLGGTGSHEQYF
- | TRBJ2-7 | TRBV2 | - | TGTGCCAGCATCCCGAGTCCCTCCTACGAGCAGTACTTC | CASIPSPSYEQYF
few | TRBJ1-6 | TRBV7-3 | - | TGTGCCAGCAGCTTAAGGGCGCCAGGTTCACCCCTCCACTTT | CASSLRAPGSPLHF
- | TRBJ1-6 | TRBV7-9 | TRBD1 | TGTGCCAGCAGGACGGGAACGGGACAGGGGCTACCCCTCCACTTT | CASRTGTGQGLPLHF
- | TRBJ1-1 | TRBV6-5 | - | TGTGCCAGCAGTCGAGGGAGGGAAAGGGAAGCTTTCTTT | CASSRGREREAFF
- | TRBJ2-5 | TRBV7-2 | - | TGTGCCAGCAGCTTTTTGGGGCCCGGGGAGACCCAGTACTTC | CASSFLGPGETQYF
- | TRBJ1-2 | TRBV7-6 | - | TGTGCCAGCAGCCTCCAACAGGGTGGCTATGGCTACACCTTC | CASSLQQGGYGYTF
- | TRBJ1-2 | TRBV13 | - | TGTGCCAGCAGCTTATCAGGGGAGCCCTATGGCTACACCTTC | CASSLSGEPYGYTF
- | TRBJ2-1 | TRBV18 | - | TGTGCCAGCTCCCCGCCGGGCGTAAGGGGTAATGAGCAGTTCTTC | CASSPPGVRGNEQFF
- | TRBJ1-2 | TRBV12-3/TRBV12-4 | - | TGTGCCAGCACCGTCCGCCGAGGGGGTGGCTACACCTTC | CASTVRRGGGYTF
- | TRBJ1-1 | TRBV5-1 | - | TGCGCCAGCAGCTCGGCGGGGGGGAAAACTGAAGCTTTCTTT | CASSSAGGKTEAFF
once | TRBJ1-6 | TRBV6-5 | - | TGTGCCAGCAGGGTAGAAAATAATTCACCCCTCCACTTT | CASRVENNSPLHF
- | TRBJ2-5 | TRBV11-2 | TRBD1 | TGTGCCAGCAGCGGACAGGGGCAAGAGACCCAGTACTTC | CASSGQGQETQYF
few | TRBJ2-5 | TRBV2 | - | TGTGCCAGCAGGGTAGCGGAGACCCAGTACTTC | CASRVAETQYF
- | TRBJ1-2 | TRBV3-1/TRBV3-2 | TRBD1 | TGTGCCAGCAGCCAAGACAGGGGGCGAATCTATGGCTACACCTTC | CASSQDRGRIYGYTF
- | TRBJ1-1 | TRBV5-6 | TRBD1 | TGTGCCAGCAGCTTCAACCTGGGACAGGGGGCTGAAGCTTTCTTT | CASSFNLGQGAEAFF
- | TRBJ1-2 | TRBV11-2 | - | TGTGCCAGCAGCTCTAGGTCAGGGAACTATGGCTACACCTTC | CASSSRSGNYGYTF
- | TRBJ2-5 | TRBV5-4 | TRBD2 | TGTGCCAGCAGCGCCGGGGGGGCCGAAGAGACCCAGTACTTC | CASSAGGAEETQYF
- | TRBJ1-4 | TRBV4-2 | - | TGTGCCAGCAGCCAAGACCTTAGCGGCTGGGGTTCAACTAATGAAAAACTGTTTTTT | CASSQDLSGWGSTNEKLFF
- | TRBJ1-2 | TRBV6-1 | TRBD1 | TGTGCCAGCAGTGAAGCGCTCCAGGGGGCTCGCTATGGCTACACCTTC | CASSEALQGARYGYTF
- | TRBJ1-2 | TRBV6-5 | - | TGTGCCAGCAGGACCTTAGGGGGGGCGGGTGGCTACACCTTC | CASRTLGGAGGYTF
few | TRBJ1-5 | TRBV30 | TRBD1 | TGTGCCTGGTCAGTGGGACAGACATTGAATCAGCCCCAGCATTTT | CAWSVGQTLNQPQHF
few | TRBJ1-1 | TRBV7-3 | - | TGTGCCAGCAGCGAAGGGGGTTATCAGAACACTGAAGCTTTCTTT | CASSEGGYQNTEAFF
once | TRBJ1-2 | TRBV19 | - | TGTGCCAGTAGTACCAGCACAGGAATATACTATGGCTACACCTTC | CASSTSTGIYYGYTF
- | TRBJ2-6 | TRBV6-1 | - | TGTGCCAGCAGTGAAGCGGCGGGCTCTGGGGCCAACGTCCTGACTTTC | CASSEAAGSGANVLTF
- | TRBJ1-2 | TRBV7-2 | - | TGTGCCAGCAGCCGGACAGACTATGGCTACACCTTC | CASSRTDYGYTF
- | TRBJ1-2 | TRBV28 | TRBD1 | TGTGCCAGCACGGGACAGGGATGGGGCTACACCTTC | CASTGQGWGYTF